The 2 T cell receptor beta chains listed next were all sequenced from one sample in a study of shared T cell receptors in the human thymus. Sequencing was performed with immunoSEQ multiplex PCR; in TCRdb, only in-frame clones are kept and a portion is missing. This table has about 660,000 clones, roughly 90% appearing once. This sample also appeared in a second study, on human thymus T cells.

The specimen was thymocytes. All receptors derive from a boy in the first two years of life with a congenital heart defect.

The rearrangement joins TRBV25-1 to TRBJ1-1, with TRBD1 as a possible D gene (5 bases). The CDR3 runs 14 residues. With 2 bases removed from V and 1 base from J, the gap between germline ends came to 8 bases. Per the germline V gene, CDR1 is MGHDK and CDR2 is SYGVNS. This chain's CDR3 is CASSEQDRNTEAFF. CDR3 nucleotide sequence: TGTGCCAGCAGTGAACAAGACAGGAACACTGAAGCTTTCTTT.

The rearrangement links TRBV2 to TRBJ2-1; 12 nucleotides match TRBD2. With 6 bases clipped from V and 7 bases from J, the junction kept 16 bases outside the gene matches. This CDR3 has 18 residues. In germline, CDR1 is SNHLY, CDR2 FYNNEI. CDR3 amino acids: CASRTPPRLAGVGNEQFF. CDR3 sequence (DNA): TGTGCCAGCAGGACCCCCCCGCGACTAGCGGGAGTCGGGAATGAGCAGTTCTTC. Full variable domain (rest looked up from reference TRBV2 and TRBJ2-1): EPEVTQTPSHQVTQMGQEVILRCVPISNHLYFYWYRQILGQKVEFLVSFYNNEISEKSEIFDDQFSVERPDGSNFTLKIRSTKLEDSAMYFCASRTPPRLAGVGNEQFFGPGTRLTVL.